The 30 T cell receptor beta chains given below trace back to one sample, sequenced in a study of blood T cell repertoires in COVID-19. The method was immunoSEQ multiplex PCR; TCRdb's version includes in-frame clones alone and lacks a portion of them. The sample includes 45,000 to 65,000 clones, over 70% seen only once; the top ten take 3% to 3.5%. Material for sequencing was peripheral blood. Every receptor here comes from a human donor in a cohort sampled during active COVID-19.

This clone was counted only a few times. This sequence joins TRBV2 and TRBJ2-2, with a possible D match to TRBD2 (5 bases). V lost 4 bases and J lost 0, with 9 bases in between. Germline V gene lookup returns CDR1 SNHLY and CDR2 FYNNEI. CDR3 size: 15 residues. This CDR3 reads CASSVVRANTGELFF. The CDR3 bases are TGTGCCAGCAGTGTGGTGCGGGCGAACACCGGGGAGCTGTTTTTT.

This rearrangement joins TRBV28 to TRBJ1-5; a weak D match, TRBD1 (6 bases). V was shortened by 6 bases and J by 4 bases, with 10 bases between the two germline ends. The length of the CDR3 is 13 residues. The germline gives CDR1 MDHEN, CDR2 SYDVKM. CDR3 loop: CASSRQVNQPQHF. The CDR3 coding sequence is TGTGCCAGCAGCAGACAGGTTAATCAGCCCCAGCATTTT.

J is TRBJ2-7 and V is TRBV4-3; 7 bases align to TRBD1. Germline V gene sequence: CDR1 LGHNA, CDR2 YSLEER. This CDR3 is built from 15 residues. J lost 6 bases, V lost 1 base, and 9 bases had no gene match. This CDR3 reads CASSQATDRVGEQYF. The CDR3 nucleotides are TGCGCCAGCAGCCAAGCCACCGACAGGGTTGGCGAGCAGTACTTC.

The chain couples TRBV3-1 (or the pseudogene TRBV3-2) to TRBJ2-5; 7 bases match TRBD1. V was clipped by 1 base and J by 2 bases; unmatched bases: 7. The CDR3 runs to 16 residues. Germline-derived CDR1 and CDR2 are LGHDT and YNNKEL (reference sequence). CDR3 DNA sequence: TGTGCCAGCAGCCAAGCCTGGAACAGGGGTCAAGAGACCCAGTACTTC. This translates into CASSQAWNRGQETQYF.

The CDR3 reads CASSPRLAASTDTQYF. The DNA for the CDR3 is TGTGCCAGCAGCCCCCGACTAGCGGCTAGCACAGATACGCAGTATTTT. The chain uses TRBV7-2 and TRBJ2-3; the match to TRBD2 covers 9 bases. CDR3 length: 16 residues. V gave up 5 bases and J gave up 0 bases; unmatched junction bases: 6. Germline V gives CDR1 SGHTA, CDR2 FQGNSA. Filled out from reference TRBV7-2 and TRBJ2-3, the complete variable domain reads GAGVSQSPSNKVTEKGKDVELRCDPISGHTALYWYRQSLGQGLEFLIYFQGNSAPDKSGLPSDRFSAERTGGSVSTLTIQRTQQEDSAVYLCASSPRLAASTDTQYFGPGTRLTVL.

The chain has TRBV2 and TRBJ2-7, with 12 positions matching TRBD2. Trimming took 7 bases from V and 3 from J; bases not matched to a gene: 4. Germline V lookup: CDR1 SNHLY, CDR2 FYNNEI. This CDR3 region has 14 residues. CDR3 nucleotide sequence: TGTGCCAGCATCGGACTAGCGGGACGCTACGAGCAGTACTTC. Translated, it gives CASIGLAGRYEQYF.

V usage is TRBV11-2 and J usage is TRBJ2-3; D is possibly TRBD2 (6 bases). V was cut by 5 bases and J by 2 bases, with 20 bases left in between. Germline V gene data show CDR1 as SGHAT and CDR2 as FQNNGV. The CDR3 has 17 amino acids. The chain's CDR3 is CASSPGTFKKDTDTQYF. The CDR3 nucleotides are TGTGCCAGCAGCCCCGGGACTTTTAAAAAAGACACAGATACGCAGTATTTT.

This clone was found a few times. The chain links TRBV19 to TRBJ1-1, with D possibly being TRBD1 (6 bases). The germline V and J ends were trimmed by 5 bases and 4 bases, with 14 bases remaining between them. CDR1 LNHDA and CDR2 SQIVND come from the germline V gene (reference sequence). This CDR3 is built from 14 residues. The CDR3 DNA is TGTGCCAGTAGTTTTACGACAGGCAGCACTGAAGCTTTCTTT. It translates to CASSFTTGSTEAFF. The complete variable domain, with remaining parts taken from reference TRBV19 and TRBJ1-1, reads DGGITQSPKYLFRKEGQNVTLSCEQNLNHDAMYWYRQDPGQGLRLIYYSQIVNDFQKGDIAEGYSVSREKKESFPLTVTSAQKNPTAFYLCASSFTTGSTEAFFGQGTRLTVV.

The chain uses TRBV7-3 and TRBJ2-6, with 7 bases identical to TRBD1. Looked up from germline, CDR1 is SGHTA and CDR2 is FQGTGA. This CDR3 comprises 16 residues. The J segment lost 4 bases and the V segment lost 1 base, leaving 4 bases of the junction unmatched. The CDR3 DNA follows: TGTGCCAGCAGCTTAAAGGGGGCGCCGGGGGCCAACGTCCTGACTTTC. Its translation: CASSLKGAPGANVLTF.

The rearrangement links TRBV15 to TRBJ2-3; possible D gene TRBD1, 6 bases. V lost 2 bases and J lost 6, with 21 bases in between. The CDR3 is 17 amino acids. The germline V gene encodes CDR1 LNHNV and CDR2 YYDKDF (reference sequence). DNA for the CDR3: TGTGCCACCAGCAGACCGGGCCTTAACCCGAGGGGGGATACGCAGTATTTT. Amino acid sequence: CATSRPGLNPRGDTQYF.

This chain joins TRBV25-1 and TRBJ2-3, with 7 positions matching TRBD2. V gave up 0 bases and J gave up 4 bases; unmatched junction bases: 1. The CDR3 is 14 amino acids. Germline V gene sequence: CDR1 MGHDK, CDR2 SYGVNS. CDR3 sequence: CASSEYRGADTQYF. The CDR3 DNA is TGTGCCAGCAGTGAATATCGGGGGGCAGATACGCAGTATTTT.

This clone came up once. The chain is built from TRBV7-2 and TRBJ2-3, with a weak D call TRBD1 (6 bases). CDR3 length equals 16 residues. With 4 bases removed from V and 0 bases from J, the gap between germline ends came to 14 bases. The germline gives CDR1 SGHTA, CDR2 FQGNSA. The CDR3 nucleotides read TGTGCCAGCAGCTACTCAGGGGTTCTGAGCACAGATACGCAGTATTTT. This encodes CASSYSGVLSTDTQYF.

The chain has TRBV7-2 and TRBJ2-7, with D possibly TRBD1 on 6 matching bases. This CDR3 region has 15 residues. Germline V gene data show CDR1 as SGHTA and CDR2 as FQGNSA. V lost 3 bases and J 5 bases, leaving 17 bases between the germline ends. The CDR3 coding sequence is TGTGCCAGCAGCTTTGTTACAGGGCGAAGAAACGAGCAGTACTTC. Its protein is CASSFVTGRRNEQYF.

The chain couples TRBV20-1 to TRBJ2-3; 8 bases are shared with TRBD2. The CDR3 consists of 16 residues. Trimming cost V 3 bases and J 0 bases; bases outside gene matches: 8. From germline, CDR1 is DFQATT and CDR2 SNEGSKA (reference sequence). The CDR3 loop is CSASAMSGGSTDTQYF. In nucleotides, the CDR3 is TGCAGTGCTAGTGCTATGAGCGGGGGCAGCACAGATACGCAGTATTTT.

This rearrangement joins TRBV11-2 to TRBJ2-7, with 8 bases aligning to TRBD1. Germline V gene sequence: CDR1 SGHAT, CDR2 FQNNGV. This CDR3 has 15 residues. V was clipped by 1 base and J by 2 bases; unmatched bases: 4. The CDR3 DNA follows: TGTGCCAGCAGCTTAGCTGGGACAGGAGCCTACGAGCAGTACTTC. It translates to CASSLAGTGAYEQYF.

The chain recombines TRBV7-9 with TRBJ2-1, with 8 nucleotides matching TRBD1. V lost 5 bases and J lost 4; bases outside the gene matches: 4. Germline loops: CDR1 SEHNR, CDR2 FQNEAQ (reference sequence). This CDR3 has 14 amino acids. The CDR3 nucleotides are TGTGCCAGCAGCCGGGACAGGATTTACAATGAGCAGTTCTTC. Translating it yields CASSRDRIYNEQFF.

This clone was counted between two and nine times. The rearrangement uses TRBV3-1 (or the pseudogene TRBV3-2) and TRBJ1-2; 8 bases match TRBD1. CDR1 LGHDT and CDR2 YNNKEL come from the germline V gene (reference sequence). V shed 4 bases, J shed 6 bases, and the junction held 7 bases outside the gene matches. This CDR3 spans 14 amino acids. The CDR3, as DNA: TGTGCCAGCAGCCGAGGGACAGGTGTGGATGGCTACACCTTC. As protein: CASSRGTGVDGYTF.

The chain employs TRBV21-1 and TRBJ2-1; the table's D call TRBD2 went unverified against the DNA. TRBV21-1 is assigned pseudogene status. The length of the CDR3 is 19 residues. CDR3 region: CASSKGLLGLAGGFNEQFF. CDR3 coding DNA: TGTGCCAGCAGCAAAGGACTGCTAGGACTAGCGGGGGGGTTCAATGAGCAGTTCTTC.

In its sample, this clone was seen a few times. The rearrangement links TRBV4-3 to TRBJ2-1; tentatively, D is TRBD2 (5 bases). V dropped 1 base and J dropped 9 bases, with 10 bases sitting between them. The germline V gene has CDR1 LGHNA and CDR2 YSLEER. The CDR3 consists of 13 residues. The CDR3 DNA reads TGCGCCAGCAGCCAAGTTCCCGGAGGTGAGCAGTTCTTC. Translated: CASSQVPGGEQFF.

The rearrangement uses TRBV6-1 and TRBJ2-5, with TRBD2 identical over 9 bases. Germline assignment: CDR1 MNHNS and CDR2 SASEGT. CDR3 length: 16 amino acids. Trimming took 4 bases from V and 7 from J; bases not matched to a gene: 13. The CDR3 loop reads CASSVAARGGLLTQYF. The DNA for the CDR3 is TGTGCCAGCAGTGTAGCGGCGCGGGGGGGCCTCTTGACCCAGTACTTC.

This sequence joins TRBV11-2 and TRBJ2-5, with 9 bases lining up with TRBD2. CDR1 and CDR2 (germline): SGHAT, FQNNGV. The CDR3 is 16 amino acids. The trim removed 0 bases at V and 7 bases at J, leaving 9 bases unmatched. The CDR3 is CASSLDSGGAGGTQYF. Here the CDR3 DNA reads TGTGCCAGCAGCTTAGATAGCGGGGGCGCGGGGGGGACCCAGTACTTC.

V and J are TRBV5-6 and TRBJ2-5; 8 positions agree with TRBD1. The junction had 4 bases not matched to a gene; V was cut back by 5 bases and J by 1 base. There are 14 residues in the CDR3. Germline V gives CDR1 SGHDT, CDR2 YYEEEE. CDR3 loop: CASRPTGGQETQYF. CDR3 coding DNA: TGTGCCAGCAGGCCCACAGGGGGCCAAGAGACCCAGTACTTC.

The V gene is TRBV7-9, the J gene TRBJ1-1, with 10 bases lining up with TRBD1. The trim removed 4 bases at V and 0 bases at J, leaving 5 bases unmatched. Germline assignment: CDR1 SEHNR and CDR2 FQNEAQ (reference sequence). The CDR3 has 16 amino acids. The CDR3 is CASSSPGTGVNTEAFF. In DNA, the CDR3 is TGTGCCAGCAGCTCCCCGGGGACAGGGGTGAACACTGAAGCTTTCTTT. The variable domain in full, completed from reference TRBV7-9 and TRBJ1-1, reads DTGVSQNPRHKITKRGQNVTFRCDPISEHNRLYWYRQTLGQGPEFLTYFQNEAQLEKSRLLSDRFSAERPKGSFSTLEIQRTEQGDSAMYLCASSSPGTGVNTEAFFGQGTRLTVV.

The chain joins TRBV25-1 to TRBJ2-1; the match to TRBD1 covers 7 bases. There are 16 residues in the CDR3. With V trimmed by 6 bases and J by 0 bases, 8 bases remained unmatched. The germline V gene has CDR1 MGHDK and CDR2 SYGVNS. CDR3 amino acids: CASSPTTGTSYNEQFF. The CDR3 DNA is TGTGCCAGCAGCCCCACGACAGGGACCTCCTACAATGAGCAGTTCTTC.

J is TRBJ1-2 and V is TRBV7-2; 7 positions match TRBD1. The CDR3 has 15 residues. From germline, CDR1 is SGHTA and CDR2 FQGNSA. Trimming removed 3 bases from V and 4 bases from J; junction bases left unmatched: 8. CDR3 DNA: TGTGCCAGCAGCTTCGACCAGGGGGTGGTCTATGGCTACACCTTC. This codes for CASSFDQGVVYGYTF.

The chain is built from TRBV24-1 and TRBJ2-3, with TRBD2 identical over 7 bases. The CDR3 length is 16 residues. Germline V gene lookup returns CDR1 KGHDR and CDR2 SFDVKD. The V segment lost 4 bases and the J segment 6 bases; nucleotides outside the gene matches: 12. The CDR3 loop reads CATSDPTGGRADTQYF. In DNA, the CDR3 is TGTGCCACCAGTGACCCCACTGGGGGGAGGGCGGATACGCAGTATTTT.

The V gene is TRBV5-4, the J gene TRBJ1-2; D might be TRBD1 (5 bases). The germline gives CDR1 SGHNT, CDR2 YYREEE (reference sequence). The ends were cut back, 0 bases at V and 5 bases at J, with 8 bases in the middle. The CDR3 consists of 13 residues. CDR3 in amino acids: CASSLDRLYGYTF. CDR3 sequence (DNA): TGTGCCAGCAGCTTGGACAGGCTGTATGGCTACACCTTC.

The DNA of the CDR3 is TGTGCCAGCCGGGGGAACACTGAAGCTTTCTTT. Its protein product is CASRGNTEAFF. The chain employs TRBV28 and TRBJ1-1; D is ambiguous. The CDR3 extends over 11 amino acids. Germline lookup yields CDR1 MDHEN and CDR2 SYDVKM. Trimming removed 8 bases at V and 1 base at J, with 5 bases between.

The chain links TRBV4-1 to TRBJ2-5; 10 positions match TRBD2. Trimming cost V 4 bases and J 5 bases; bases outside gene matches: 4. The CDR3 runs 14 residues. CDR1 and CDR2 from the germline V gene are MGHRA and YSYEKL. The CDR3 nucleotides read TGCGCCAGCAGCCGTCTAGCGGGAGTCGAGACCCAGTACTTC. It yields the protein CASSRLAGVETQYF.

The CDR3 sequence: CASSLLARTLLSYNEQFF. CDR3 coding DNA: TGTGCCAGCAGCTTATTAGCGAGGACCCTCCTCTCCTACAATGAGCAGTTCTTC. This chain joins TRBV7-2 and TRBJ2-1, with TRBD2 as a possible D gene (5 bases). From germline, CDR1 is SGHTA and CDR2 FQGNSA. Trimming cost V 2 bases and J 0 bases, with 17 bases left between them. The CDR3 has 18 residues. The entire variable domain, with the rest obtained from reference TRBV7-2 and TRBJ2-1, is as follows: GAGVSQSPSNKVTEKGKDVELRCDPISGHTALYWYRQSLGQGLEFLIYFQGNSAPDKSGLPSDRFSAERTGGSVSTLTIQRTQQEDSAVYLCASSLLARTLLSYNEQFFGPGTRLTVL.